This T cell receptor (beta chain) originates from a study of T cell repertoires in cytomegalovirus infection. Overall study: Both a matching HLA type and CMV infection were indicated by public TCR beta signatures.

Trimming took 1 base from V and 7 from J, leaving 11 bases between them. Germline V lookup: CDR1 SEHNR, CDR2 FQNEAQ (reference sequence). CDR3 size: 14 residues. This clonotype was detected only a few times. The antigen remains unidentified. TCRdb re-called the reads through MiXCR, storing one row per CDR3 protein. Here the sample spans 50,000 to 65,000 distinct CDR3 sequences, 20% to 25% being singletons. This specimen consisted of CD8+ T cells from cultured PBMCs, obtained from culture after CMV antigen stimulation. This clonotype was obtained from a human donor in good health (CMV status not recorded). Some clones in this sample may be carry-over from other donors' samples. This chain connects TRBV7-9 to TRBJ2-1; TRBD1 is a possible D gene (6 bases). CDR3 bases: TGTGCCAGCAGCTTAGTTGGCCAGGGGAATGAGCAGTTCTTC. It specifies CASSLVGQGNEQFF.